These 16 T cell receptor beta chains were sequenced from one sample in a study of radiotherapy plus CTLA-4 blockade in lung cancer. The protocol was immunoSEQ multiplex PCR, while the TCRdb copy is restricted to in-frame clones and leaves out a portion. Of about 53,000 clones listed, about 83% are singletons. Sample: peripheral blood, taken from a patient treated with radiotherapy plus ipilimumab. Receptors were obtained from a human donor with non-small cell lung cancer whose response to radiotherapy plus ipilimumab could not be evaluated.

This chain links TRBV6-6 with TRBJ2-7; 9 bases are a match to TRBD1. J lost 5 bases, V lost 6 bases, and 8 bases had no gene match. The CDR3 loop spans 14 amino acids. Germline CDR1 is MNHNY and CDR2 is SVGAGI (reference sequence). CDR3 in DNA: TGTGCCAGCAGAGCACAGGGGGCGCTTGACGAGCAGTACTTC. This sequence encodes CASRAQGALDEQYF.

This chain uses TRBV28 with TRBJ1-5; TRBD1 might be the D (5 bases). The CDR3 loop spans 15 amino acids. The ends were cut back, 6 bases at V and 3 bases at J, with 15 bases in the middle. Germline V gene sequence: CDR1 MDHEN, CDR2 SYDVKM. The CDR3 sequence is CASSLSGGYNQPQHF. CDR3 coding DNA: TGTGCCAGCAGCCTCTCTGGGGGGTACAATCAGCCCCAGCATTTT.

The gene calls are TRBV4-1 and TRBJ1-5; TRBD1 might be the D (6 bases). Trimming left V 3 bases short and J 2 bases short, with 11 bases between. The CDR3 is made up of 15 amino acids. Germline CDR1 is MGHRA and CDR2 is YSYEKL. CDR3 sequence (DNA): TGCGCCAGCAGCCATCTGGGGGCAGGCAATCAGCCCCAGCATTTT. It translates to CASSHLGAGNQPQHF.

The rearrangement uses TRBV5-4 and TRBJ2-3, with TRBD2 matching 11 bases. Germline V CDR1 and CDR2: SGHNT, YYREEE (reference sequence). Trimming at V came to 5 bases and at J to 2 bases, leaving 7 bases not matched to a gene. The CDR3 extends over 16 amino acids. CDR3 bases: TGTGCCAGCAGTCCCCATAGCGGGAGGGCCACAGATACGCAGTATTTT. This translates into CASSPHSGRATDTQYF.

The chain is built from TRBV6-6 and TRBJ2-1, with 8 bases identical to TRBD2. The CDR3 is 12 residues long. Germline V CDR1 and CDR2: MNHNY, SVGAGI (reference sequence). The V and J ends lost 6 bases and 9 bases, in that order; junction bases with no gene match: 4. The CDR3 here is CASRREDPEQFF. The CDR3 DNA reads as TGTGCCAGCAGGCGGGAGGACCCTGAGCAGTTCTTC.

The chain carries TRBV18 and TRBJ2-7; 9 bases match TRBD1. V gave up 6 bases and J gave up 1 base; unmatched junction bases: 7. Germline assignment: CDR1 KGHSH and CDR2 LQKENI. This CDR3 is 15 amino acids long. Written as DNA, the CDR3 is TGTGCCAGCTCCCCTACCGGGACAGGGTCCTACGAGCAGTACTTC. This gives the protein CASSPTGTGSYEQYF. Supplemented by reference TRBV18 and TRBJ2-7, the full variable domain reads NAGVMQNPRHLVRRRGQEARLRCSPMKGHSHVYWYRQLPEEGLKFMVYLQKENIIDESGMPKERFSAEFPKEGPSILRIQQVVRGDSAAYFCASSPTGTGSYEQYFGPGTRLTVT.

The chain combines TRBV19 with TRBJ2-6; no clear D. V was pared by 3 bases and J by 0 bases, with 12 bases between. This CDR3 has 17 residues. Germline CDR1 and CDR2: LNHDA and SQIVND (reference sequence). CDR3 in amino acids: CASSIARSISGANVLTF. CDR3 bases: TGTGCCAGTAGTATTGCTCGGTCGATCTCTGGGGCCAACGTCCTGACTTTC.

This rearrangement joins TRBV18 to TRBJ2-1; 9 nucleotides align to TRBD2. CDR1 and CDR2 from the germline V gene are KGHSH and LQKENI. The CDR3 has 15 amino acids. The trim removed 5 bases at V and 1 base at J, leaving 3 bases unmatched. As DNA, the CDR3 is TGTGCCAGCTCATCGACTAGCGGTTCCTACAATGAGCAGTTCTTC. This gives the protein CASSSTSGSYNEQFF.

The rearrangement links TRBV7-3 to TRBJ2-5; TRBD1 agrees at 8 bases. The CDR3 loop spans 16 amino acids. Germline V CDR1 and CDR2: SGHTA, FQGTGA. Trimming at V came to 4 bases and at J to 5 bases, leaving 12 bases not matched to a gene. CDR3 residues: CASSSRRQGKSETQYF. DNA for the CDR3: TGTGCCAGCAGCTCCCGCCGACAGGGGAAGTCGGAGACCCAGTACTTC.

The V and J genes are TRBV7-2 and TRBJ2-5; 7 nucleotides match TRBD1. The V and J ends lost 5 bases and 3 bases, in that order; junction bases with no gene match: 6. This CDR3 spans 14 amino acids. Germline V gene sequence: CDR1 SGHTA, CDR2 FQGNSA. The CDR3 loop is CASSPFGTEETQYF. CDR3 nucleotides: TGTGCCAGCAGCCCCTTTGGGACAGAAGAGACCCAGTACTTC.

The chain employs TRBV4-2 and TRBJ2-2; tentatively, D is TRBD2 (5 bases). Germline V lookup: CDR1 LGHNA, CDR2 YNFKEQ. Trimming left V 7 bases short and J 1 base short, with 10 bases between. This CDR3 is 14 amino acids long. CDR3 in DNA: TGTGCCAGCACCACGGGGTTGAACACCGGGGAGCTGTTTTTT. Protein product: CASTTGLNTGELFF.

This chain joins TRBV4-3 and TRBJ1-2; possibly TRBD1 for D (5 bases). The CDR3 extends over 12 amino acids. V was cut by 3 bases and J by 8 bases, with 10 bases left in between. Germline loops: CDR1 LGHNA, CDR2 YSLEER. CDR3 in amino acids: CASSQGLGGYTF. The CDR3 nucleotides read TGCGCCAGCAGCCAGGGACTGGGCGGCTACACCTTC.

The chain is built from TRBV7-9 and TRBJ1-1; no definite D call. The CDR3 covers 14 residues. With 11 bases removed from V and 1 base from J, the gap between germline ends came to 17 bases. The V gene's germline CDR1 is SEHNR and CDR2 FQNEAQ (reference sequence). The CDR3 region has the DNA TGTGCCGGAAAAACCTCGGGGAAGAACACTGAAGCTTTCTTT. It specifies CAGKTSGKNTEAFF.

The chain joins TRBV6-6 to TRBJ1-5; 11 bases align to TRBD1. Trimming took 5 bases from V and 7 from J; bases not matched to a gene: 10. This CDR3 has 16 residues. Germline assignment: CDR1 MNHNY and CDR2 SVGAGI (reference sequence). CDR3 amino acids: CASSRNRDRGDQPQHF. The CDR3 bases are TGTGCCAGCAGTCGCAACCGGGACAGGGGGGACCAGCCCCAGCATTTT.

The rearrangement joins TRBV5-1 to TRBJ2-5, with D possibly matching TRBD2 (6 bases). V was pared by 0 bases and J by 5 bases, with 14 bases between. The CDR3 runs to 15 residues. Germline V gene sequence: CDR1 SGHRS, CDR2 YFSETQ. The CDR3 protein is CASSLAPGAQETQYF. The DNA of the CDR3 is TGCGCCAGCAGCTTGGCTCCGGGAGCCCAGGAGACCCAGTACTTC.

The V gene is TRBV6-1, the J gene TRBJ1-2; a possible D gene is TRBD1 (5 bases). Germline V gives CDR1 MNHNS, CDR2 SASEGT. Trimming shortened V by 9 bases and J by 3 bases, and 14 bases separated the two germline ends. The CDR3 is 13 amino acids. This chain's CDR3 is CASQGPHDYGYTF. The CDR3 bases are TGTGCCAGTCAGGGTCCCCATGACTATGGCTACACCTTC.